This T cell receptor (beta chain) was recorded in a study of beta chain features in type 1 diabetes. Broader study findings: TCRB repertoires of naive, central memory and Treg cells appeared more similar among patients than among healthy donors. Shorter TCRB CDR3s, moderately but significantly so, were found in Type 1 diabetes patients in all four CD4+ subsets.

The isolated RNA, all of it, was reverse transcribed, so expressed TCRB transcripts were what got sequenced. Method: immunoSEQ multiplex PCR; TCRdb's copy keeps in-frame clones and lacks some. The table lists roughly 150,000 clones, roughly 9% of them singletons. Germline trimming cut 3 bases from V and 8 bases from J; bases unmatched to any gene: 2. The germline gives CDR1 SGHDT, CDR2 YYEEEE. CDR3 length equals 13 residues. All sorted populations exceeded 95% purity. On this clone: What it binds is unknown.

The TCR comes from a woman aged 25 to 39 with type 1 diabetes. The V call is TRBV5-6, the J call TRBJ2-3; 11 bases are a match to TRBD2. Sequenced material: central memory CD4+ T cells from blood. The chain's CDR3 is CASSSLAGGTQYF. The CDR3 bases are TGTGCCAGCAGCTCCCTAGCGGGGGGTACGCAGTATTTT.